The 2 T cell receptor beta chains below all came from one sample that was sequenced in a study of shared clonotypes between healthy human individuals. Profiled with immunoSEQ multiplex PCR; TCRdb holds only in-frame clones, not every one. The table has about 600,000 clones, 95% seen once. The naive CD8 subset, CD45RO-negative cells positively selected for CCR7, excluded terminally differentiated effector memory CD45RA+ cells. The sequenced sample was naive CD8+ T cells sorted from blood. The receptors come from a woman aged 25 to 39 in good health.

The chain combines TRBV27 with TRBJ2-7, with 9 bases matching TRBD1. V was clipped by 3 bases and J by 4 bases; unmatched bases: 7. The germline CDR1 and CDR2 sequences are MNHEY and SMNVEV (reference sequence). The CDR3 extends over 15 amino acids. The CDR3 bases are TGTGCCAGCAGTTTTGCGGGACAGGGTGCGTACGAGCAGTACTTC. Translated, it gives CASSFAGQGAYEQYF.

This chain links TRBV5-5 with TRBJ2-5; weak D call: TRBD2 (6 bases). The CDR3 length is 13 residues. Trimming shortened V by 3 bases and J by 3 bases, and 9 bases separated the two germline ends. Germline loops: CDR1 SGHKS, CDR2 YYEKEE (reference sequence). CDR3 residues: CASSWDLEETQYF. For the CDR3, the DNA is TGTGCCAGCAGCTGGGACTTAGAAGAGACCCAGTACTTC.